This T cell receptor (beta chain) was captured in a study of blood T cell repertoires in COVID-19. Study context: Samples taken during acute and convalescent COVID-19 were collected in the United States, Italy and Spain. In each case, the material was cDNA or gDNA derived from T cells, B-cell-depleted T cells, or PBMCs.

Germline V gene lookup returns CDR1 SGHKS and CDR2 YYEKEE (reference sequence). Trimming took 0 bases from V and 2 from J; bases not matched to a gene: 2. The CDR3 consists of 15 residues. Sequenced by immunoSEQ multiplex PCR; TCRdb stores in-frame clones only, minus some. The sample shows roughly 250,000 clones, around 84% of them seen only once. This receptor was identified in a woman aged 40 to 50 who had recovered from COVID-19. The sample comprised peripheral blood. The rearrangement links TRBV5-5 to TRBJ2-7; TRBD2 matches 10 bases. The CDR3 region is CASSLDSGGAYEQYF. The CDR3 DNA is TGTGCCAGCAGCTTGGACAGCGGGGGGGCCTACGAGCAGTACTTC. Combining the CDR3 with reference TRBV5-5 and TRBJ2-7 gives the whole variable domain DAGVTQSPTHLIKTRGQQVTLRCSPISGHKSVSWYQQVLGQGPQFIFQYYEKEERGRGNFPDRFSARQFPNYSSELNVNALLLGDSALYLCASSLDSGGAYEQYFGPGTRLTVT.